These T cell receptor beta chains were read from a single sample in a study of blood T cell repertoires in COVID-19. Profiling relied on immunoSEQ multiplex PCR, and the TCRdb table lists in-frame clones only, not all of them. Of approximately 72,000 clones in the sample, 86% were seen once. Specimen: peripheral blood. The receptors derive from a woman aged 60 to 75 with acute or convalescent COVID-19. CDR3s include the opening cysteine and the closing phenylalanine or tryptophan. The D gene is left open where the match is weak. Rows may omit the clone size; those that give it use once, few, many or a size class.

D	size	length	J	V	DNA	CDR3
NA	NA	16	TRBJ1-4	TRBV9	TGTGCCAGCAGCGCTTTGACGGACAGAGGAAATGAAAAACTGTTTTTT	CASSALTDRGNEKLFF
NA	NA	14	TRBJ2-3	TRBV7-8	TGTGCCAGCAGAAGCGGGTTGGAGAGAGATACGCAGTATTTT	CASRSGLERDTQYF
TRBD2	once	18	TRBJ2-2	TRBV3-1/TRBV3-2	TGTGCCAGCAGGACCGTCACTAGCGGGGGGGATAACACCGGGGAGCTGTTTTTT	CASRTVTSGGDNTGELFF
TRBD2	NA	13	TRBJ2-7	TRBV6-5	TGTGCCAGCAGTTACGGGACTAGCTACGAGCAGTACTTC	CASSYGTSYEQYF
NA	once	13	TRBJ2-7	TRBV11-2	TGTGCCAGCAGCTTGGACAGAGACTACGAGCAGTACTTC	CASSLDRDYEQYF
NA	NA	15	TRBJ2-5	TRBV14	TGTGCCAGCAGCCAAGCCCTGGGACTGCAAGAGACCCAGTACTTC	CASSQALGLQETQYF
TRBD1	NA	15	TRBJ1-3	TRBV5-1	TGCGCCAGCAGCTTGTGGGCAGGGGGCAGAAACACCATATATTTT	CASSLWAGGRNTIYF
TRBD1	NA	14	TRBJ1-2	TRBV5-1	TGCGCCAGCAGGCAACCGGGACAGGGAAATGGCTACACCTTC	CASRQPGQGNGYTF
TRBD2	NA	15	TRBJ2-1	TRBV5-1	TGCGCCAGCAGCTTGGTTAGCGGGAACTACAATGAGCAGTTCTTC	CASSLVSGNYNEQFF
TRBD2	NA	14	TRBJ2-1	TRBV2	TGTGCCAGCAGCTTTAGCGGGGGGGCTCGTGAGCAGTTCTTC	CASSFSGGAREQFF
TRBD1	NA	16	TRBJ2-2	TRBV4-1	TGCGCCAGCAGCCAAGATCAGGGGGCGCAGGCCGGGGAGCTGTTTTTT	CASSQDQGAQAGELFF
NA	NA	12	TRBJ1-1	TRBV28	TGTGCCAGCAGTCAACAGGGTTTCTGGGCTTTCTTT	CASSQQGFWAFF
NA	NA	13	TRBJ1-6	TRBV13	TGTGCCAGCGCGGAGGGCTTGGGTTCACCCCTCCACTTT	CASAEGLGSPLHF
NA	NA	13	TRBJ2-1	TRBV5-1	TGCGCCAGCAGCTTGGCCCGGGGTGATGAGCAGTTCTTC	CASSLARGDEQFF
TRBD2	NA	16	TRBJ2-1	TRBV3-1/TRBV3-2	TGTGCCAGCAGCCCTAGCGGGGGGGCGGGTAGCAATGAGCAGTTCTTC	CASSPSGGAGSNEQFF
TRBD2	NA	16	TRBJ2-7	TRBV7-6	TGTGCCAGCAGCTTAACGCTAGCGGGGGGGCTTGACGAGCAGTACTTC	CASSLTLAGGLDEQYF
NA	NA	14	TRBJ2-1	TRBV11-2	TGTGCCAGCAGCTTAGAGCGGCTTGACAATGAGCAGTTCTTC	CASSLERLDNEQFF
TRBD1	NA	17	TRBJ2-5	TRBV7-9	TGTGCCAGCAGCCCGCCCCTGGGGGGACAGGGGCCAGAGACCCAGTACTTC	CASSPPLGGQGPETQYF
NA	NA	15	TRBJ1-1	TRBV10-3	TGTGCCATCAGTGAGTCGATTGGGAGACGGTCTGAAGCTTTCTTT	CAISESIGRRSEAFF
TRBD2	NA	16	TRBJ2-1	TRBV25-1	TGTGCCAGCAGCCCATCTGGGAGGGAATTACCCCATGAGCAGTTCTTC	CASSPSGRELPHEQFF
NA	NA	14	TRBJ1-4	TRBV6-1	TGTGCCAGCAGTGAGGACAGATTTAATGAAAAACTGTTTTTT	CASSEDRFNEKLFF
NA	NA	14	TRBJ2-3	TRBV14	TGTGCCAGCAGCCAAGGCGCCAGCACAGATACGCAGTATTTT	CASSQGASTDTQYF
NA	NA	19	TRBJ1-1	TRBV19	TGTGCCAGTAGTAAATCGCACGGAGTAAGGGGGTCGGGGAACACTGAAGCTTTCTTT	CASSKSHGVRGSGNTEAFF
NA	once	14	TRBJ1-3	TRBV2	TGTGCCAGCAGTGAGAACAGGGCTGGAAACACCATATATTTT	CASSENRAGNTIYF
TRBD1	once	16	TRBJ1-6	TRBV3-1/TRBV3-2	TGTGCCAGCAGCCACGGGACCGGGACAGGGGGCTCACCCCTCCACTTT	CASSHGTGTGGSPLHF
TRBD2	NA	15	TRBJ2-7	TRBV7-2	TGTGCCAGCAGCTTAGTTTCCGGGGGGGGCTACGAGCAGTACTTC	CASSLVSGGGYEQYF
TRBD1	NA	20	TRBJ2-7	TRBV28	TGTGCCAGCAGTTCCATGTTCGGGACAGGGTTTAAGGTAATCTCCTACGAGCAGTACTTC	CASSSMFGTGFKVISYEQYF
TRBD1	NA	16	TRBJ2-1	TRBV4-1	TGCGCCAGCAGCCAAACTGGACAGGGTGGACACAATGAGCAGTTCTTC	CASSQTGQGGHNEQFF
NA	NA	14	TRBJ2-7	TRBV5-6	TGTGCCAGCAGCCGGGGACTGCCTAGGGACGAGCAGTACTTC	CASSRGLPRDEQYF
TRBD2	NA	18	TRBJ2-1	TRBV3-1/TRBV3-2	TGTGCCAGCAGCCAACGCACGGGACTAGCGGGGGGCTACAATGAGCAGTTCTTC	CASSQRTGLAGGYNEQFF
NA	NA	11	TRBJ1-1	TRBV6-5	TGTGCCAGCAGTTACGAAGGAGAGGCTTTCTTT	CASSYEGEAFF
NA	NA	15	TRBJ1-2	TRBV15	TGTGCCACCAGCAGCTTACAGGGAATGGGCTATGGCTACACCTTC	CATSSLQGMGYGYTF
NA	few	16	TRBJ1-1	TRBV10-3	TGTGCCATCAGTGAGTCGAGAGAGGGGGGGGGCACTGAAGCTTTCTTT	CAISESREGGGTEAFF
TRBD2	NA	15	TRBJ2-1	TRBV6-1	TGTGCCAGCAGTGAATCGGCGGGGGGGAATAATGAGCAGTTCTTC	CASSESAGGNNEQFF
NA	NA	12	TRBJ2-2	TRBV12-3/TRBV12-4	TGTGCCAGCAGGCCTAGCACCGGGGAGCTGTTTTTT	CASRPSTGELFF
TRBD2	NA	17	TRBJ2-5	TRBV10-3	TGTGCCATCAGTGAGTCGAGCGGGCGGGGGGGCCAAGAGACCCAGTACTTC	CAISESSGRGGQETQYF
TRBD2	once	16	TRBJ2-5	TRBV14	TGTGCCAGCAGCCAAGATGTGACTAGCGGGGTTGGGACCCAGTACTTC	CASSQDVTSGVGTQYF
TRBD2	few	13	TRBJ2-2	TRBV28	TGTGCCAGCAGGGGTAGCGGGGCCGGGGAGCTGTTTTTT	CASRGSGAGELFF
NA	NA	13	TRBJ2-3	TRBV18	TGTGCCAGCTCACCAGAGATCACAGATACGCAGTATTTT	CASSPEITDTQYF
TRBD1	NA	13	TRBJ1-3	TRBV2	TGTGCCAGCGGACAGGCATCTGGAAACACCATATATTTT	CASGQASGNTIYF
NA	NA	15	TRBJ1-2	TRBV5-1	TGCGCCAGCAGCACTCAAGCCGCGACACCGGATGGCTACACCTTC	CASSTQAATPDGYTF
NA	NA	14	TRBJ2-1	TRBV6-5	TGTGCCAGCACCGCGGGACAGAACTACAATGAGCAGTTCTTC	CASTAGQNYNEQFF
TRBD1	NA	14	TRBJ2-4	TRBV19	TGTGCCAGTAGTCCGGGACAGGCTACAAACATTCAGTACTTC	CASSPGQATNIQYF
TRBD1	NA	14	TRBJ1-2	TRBV6-1	TGTGCCAGCAGTGAAACACAGGGGGCGCGTGGCTACACCTTC	CASSETQGARGYTF
NA	NA	13	TRBJ1-5	TRBV5-4	TGTGCCAGCAGCTTGGACAGGGATCAGCCCCAGCATTTT	CASSLDRDQPQHF
TRBD2	NA	15	TRBJ2-3	TRBV24-1	TGTGCCACCAGTGGTAGCGGGGGGGGAACAGATACGCAGTATTTT	CATSGSGGGTDTQYF
NA	NA	15	TRBJ2-3	TRBV11-2	TGTGCCAGCAGCTCCGACTCCACGGGTACAGATACGCAGTATTTT	CASSSDSTGTDTQYF
TRBD1	NA	14	TRBJ2-3	TRBV5-1	TGCGCCAGCAGCTATGGACAGGGTACAGATACGCAGTATTTT	CASSYGQGTDTQYF
TRBD1	NA	13	TRBJ2-2	TRBV13	TGTGCCAGCAGCCCAGGACAGGGGGGGGAGCTGTTTTTT	CASSPGQGGELFF
NA	NA	13	TRBJ2-2	TRBV5-1	TGCGCCAGCAGCTCAGGGGACACCGGGGAGCTGTTTTTT	CASSSGDTGELFF
NA	NA	13	TRBJ1-1	TRBV27	TGTGCCAGCAGTTTAACCGGGACAACTGAAGCTTTCTTT	CASSLTGTTEAFF
TRBD2	NA	15	TRBJ2-1	TRBV5-1	TGCGCCAGCAGCCCCACTAGCGGGGGCCCTAATGAGCAGTTCTTC	CASSPTSGGPNEQFF
NA	NA	13	TRBJ2-7	TRBV6-1	TGTGCCAGCAGTGAAACGGGGTGGTACGAGCAGTACTTC	CASSETGWYEQYF